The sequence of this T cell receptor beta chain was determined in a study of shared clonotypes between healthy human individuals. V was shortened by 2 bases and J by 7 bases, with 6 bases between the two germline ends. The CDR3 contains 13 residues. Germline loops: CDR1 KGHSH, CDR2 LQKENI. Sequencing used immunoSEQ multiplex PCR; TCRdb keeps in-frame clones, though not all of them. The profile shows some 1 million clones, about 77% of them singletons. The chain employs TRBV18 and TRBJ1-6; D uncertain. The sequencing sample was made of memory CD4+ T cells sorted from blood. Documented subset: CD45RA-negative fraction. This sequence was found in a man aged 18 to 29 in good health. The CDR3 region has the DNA TGTGCCAGCTCACCAGCTCAGAATTCACCCCTCCACTTT. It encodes CASSPAQNSPLHF.